These 5 T cell receptor beta chains were sequenced from one sample in a study of breast tumors, draining lymph nodes, adjacent tissues. One entry per CDR3 protein, called by TCRdb with MiXCR from the multiplex PCR reads. The table shows under 350,000 distinct CDR3 sequences, with 30% to 35% occurring only once. Breast cancer patients provided tissue from their axillary draining lymph nodes. The specimen sequenced was axillary lymph node tissue. These TCRs come from a female donor with breast cancer. Some clones in this sample may be carry-over from other donors' samples.

This clonotype occurred many times. The chain is built from TRBV20-1 and TRBJ2-1; D might be TRBD1 (7 bases). Germline V lookup: CDR1 DFQATT, CDR2 SNEGSKA (reference sequence). The CDR3 runs to 14 residues. Between the trimmed V and J ends, which lost 4 bases and 8 bases, there was a span of 18 bases. Here the CDR3 DNA reads TGCAGTGCTAAATCTGCTCGGGGGACAGATGAGCAGTTCTTC. Protein: CSAKSARGTDEQFF.

Turning to this clonotype: A read error is possible here, since a much larger clone lies one base away. The rearrangement joins TRBV19 to TRBJ2-1; D not certain. Germline CDR1 reads LNHDA; CDR2 reads SQIVND (reference sequence). The length of the CDR3 is 14 residues. V lost 2 bases, J lost 4 bases, and 9 bases lay in between. In nucleotides, the CDR3 is TGTGCCAGTAGTATAAACGCTCCTTACAATGAGCAGTTCTTC. Encoded protein: CASSINAPYNEQFF.

About this clonotype itself: Germline and junction disagree at one end, which may indicate a read error. The gene calls are TRBV29-1 and TRBJ1-4, with D uncertain. The CDR3 runs to 23 residues. Germline values: CDR1 SQVTM, CDR2 ANQGSEA. In DNA form, the CDR3 reads TGCAGCGTCTCAATATTAGCGGCAGAACACCAGCTATACTACTGGCACAGAGATAGAAAGCTGTTCTTT. Protein sequence: CSVSILAAEHQLYYWHRDRKLFF.

With respect to this clonotype: A much larger clone sits a single nucleotide away, making a read error possible. The conserved closing phenylalanine or tryptophan is absent in this CDR3, likely reflecting a read error. This sequence joins TRBV25-1 and TRBJ2-2; possible D gene TRBD2, 5 bases. CDR3 length: 14 residues. Per the germline V gene, CDR1 is MGHDK and CDR2 is SYGVNS. The V gene lost 5 bases and the J gene lost 5 bases, with 12 bases spanning the gap. This CDR3 reads CASSKLTGTGELFI. As DNA, the CDR3 is TGTGCCAGCAGTAAATTGACGGGGACCGGGGAGCTGTTTATT.

V gene TRBV2 combines with J gene TRBJ2-5, with 10 bases aligning to TRBD2. The CDR3 has 16 amino acids. Germline V CDR1 and CDR2: SNHLY, FYNNEI. The trim removed 4 bases at V and 2 bases at J, leaving 7 bases unmatched. CDR3 sequence: CASSGLAGARQETQYF. The CDR3 coding sequence is TGTGCCAGCAGTGGGCTAGCGGGAGCGCGGCAAGAGACCCAGTACTTC.